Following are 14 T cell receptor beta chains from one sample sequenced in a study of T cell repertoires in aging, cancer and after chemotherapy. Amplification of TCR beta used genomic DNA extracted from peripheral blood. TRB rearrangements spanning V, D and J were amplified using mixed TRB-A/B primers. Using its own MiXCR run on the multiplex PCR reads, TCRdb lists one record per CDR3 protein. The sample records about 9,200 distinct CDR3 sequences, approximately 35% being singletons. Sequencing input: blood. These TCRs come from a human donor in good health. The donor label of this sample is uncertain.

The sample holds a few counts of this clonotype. The CDR3 DNA is TGTGCCAGCAGCTTGGCCGGGACCGGTTCATCACCCCTCCACTTT. The encoded protein is CASSLAGTGSSPLHF. The chain recombines TRBV5-4 with TRBJ1-6, with D possibly matching TRBD1 (5 bases). Trimming cost V 0 bases and J 10 bases, with 14 bases left between them. Germline V gives CDR1 SGHNT, CDR2 YYREEE (reference sequence). The CDR3 has 15 residues.

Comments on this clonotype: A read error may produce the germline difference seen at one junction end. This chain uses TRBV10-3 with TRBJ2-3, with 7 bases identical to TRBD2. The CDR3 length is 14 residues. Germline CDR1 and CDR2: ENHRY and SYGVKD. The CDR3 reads CVIKGGGGTDTQYF. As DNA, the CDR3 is TGTGTCATCAAGGGCGGGGGAGGGACAGATACGCAGTATTTT.

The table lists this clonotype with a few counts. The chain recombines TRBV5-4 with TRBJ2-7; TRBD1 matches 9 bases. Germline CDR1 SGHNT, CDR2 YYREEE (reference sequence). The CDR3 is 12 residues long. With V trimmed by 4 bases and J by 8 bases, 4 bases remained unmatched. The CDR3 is CASSRDRAKQYF. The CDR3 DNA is TGTGCCAGCAGCCGGGACAGGGCCAAGCAGTACTTC.

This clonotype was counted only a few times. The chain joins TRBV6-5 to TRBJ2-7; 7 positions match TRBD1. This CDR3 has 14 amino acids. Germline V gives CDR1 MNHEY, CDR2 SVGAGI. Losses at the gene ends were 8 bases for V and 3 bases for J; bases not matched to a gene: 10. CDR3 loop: CASPTTGAFYEQYF. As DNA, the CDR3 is TGTGCCAGCCCAACCACAGGGGCCTTCTACGAGCAGTACTTC.

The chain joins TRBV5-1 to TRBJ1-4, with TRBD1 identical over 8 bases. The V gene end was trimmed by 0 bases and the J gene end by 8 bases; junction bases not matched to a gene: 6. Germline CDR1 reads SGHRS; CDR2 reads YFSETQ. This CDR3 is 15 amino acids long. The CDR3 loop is CASSLGDRGYEKLFF. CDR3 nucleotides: TGCGCCAGCAGCTTGGGAGACAGGGGTTACGAAAAACTGTTTTTT.

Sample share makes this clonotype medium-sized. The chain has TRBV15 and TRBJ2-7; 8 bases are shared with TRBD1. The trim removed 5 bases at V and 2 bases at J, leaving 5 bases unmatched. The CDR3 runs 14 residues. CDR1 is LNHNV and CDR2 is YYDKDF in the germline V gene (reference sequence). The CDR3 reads CATSSGQGAYEQYF. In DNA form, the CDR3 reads TGTGCCACCAGCTCAGGACAGGGTGCCTACGAGCAGTACTTC.

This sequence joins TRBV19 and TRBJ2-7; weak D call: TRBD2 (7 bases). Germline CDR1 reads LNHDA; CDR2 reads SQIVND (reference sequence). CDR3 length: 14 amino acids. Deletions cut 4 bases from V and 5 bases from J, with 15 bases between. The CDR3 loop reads CASSRGGDSHEQYF. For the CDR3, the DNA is TGTGCCAGTAGTAGGGGGGGCGATTCCCACGAGCAGTACTTC.

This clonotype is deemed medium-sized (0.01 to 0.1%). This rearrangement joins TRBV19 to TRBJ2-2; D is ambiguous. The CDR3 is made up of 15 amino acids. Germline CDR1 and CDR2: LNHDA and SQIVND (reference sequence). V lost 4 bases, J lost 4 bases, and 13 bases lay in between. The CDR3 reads CASSTNPTVTGELFF. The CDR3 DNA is TGTGCCAGTAGTACAAACCCAACAGTCACCGGGGAGCTGTTTTTT. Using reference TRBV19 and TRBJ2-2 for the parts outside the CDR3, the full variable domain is DGGITQSPKYLFRKEGQNVTLSCEQNLNHDAMYWYRQDPGQGLRLIYYSQIVNDFQKGDIAEGYSVSREKKESFPLTVTSAQKNPTAFYLCASSTNPTVTGELFFGEGSRLTVL.

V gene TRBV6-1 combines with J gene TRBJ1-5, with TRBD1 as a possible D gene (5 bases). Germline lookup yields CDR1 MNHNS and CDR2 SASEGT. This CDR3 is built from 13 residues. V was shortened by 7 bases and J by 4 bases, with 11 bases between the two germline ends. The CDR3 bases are TGTGCCAGCATAGAGGGGTATAATCAGCCCCAGCATTTT. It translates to CASIEGYNQPQHF.

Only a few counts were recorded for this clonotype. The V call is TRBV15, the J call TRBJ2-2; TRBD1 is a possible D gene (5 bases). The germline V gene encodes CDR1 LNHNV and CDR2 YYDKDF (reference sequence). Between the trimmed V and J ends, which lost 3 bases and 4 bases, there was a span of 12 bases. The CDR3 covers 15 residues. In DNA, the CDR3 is TGTGCCACCAGCAGGTACAGGTTAGGCACCGGGGAGCTGTTTTTT. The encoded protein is CATSRYRLGTGELFF. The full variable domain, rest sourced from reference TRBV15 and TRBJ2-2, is DAMVIQNPRYQVTQFGKPVTLSCSQTLNHNVMYWYQQKSSQAPKLLFHYYDKDFNNEADTPDNFQSRRPNTSFCFLDIRSPGLGDTAMYLCATSRYRLGTGELFFGEGSRLTVL.

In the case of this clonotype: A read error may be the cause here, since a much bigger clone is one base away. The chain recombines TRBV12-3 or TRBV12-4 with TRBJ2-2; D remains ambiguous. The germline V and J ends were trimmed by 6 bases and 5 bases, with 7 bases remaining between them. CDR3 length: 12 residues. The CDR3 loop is CASRRDTGELFF. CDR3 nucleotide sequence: TGTGCCAGCAGAAGGGATACCGGGGAGCTGTTTTTT.

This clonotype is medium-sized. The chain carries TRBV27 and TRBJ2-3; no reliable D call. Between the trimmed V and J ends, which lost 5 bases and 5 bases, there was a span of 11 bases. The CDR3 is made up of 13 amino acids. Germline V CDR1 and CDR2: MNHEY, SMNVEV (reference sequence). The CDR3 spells CASSPLLRDTQYF. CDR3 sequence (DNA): TGTGCCAGCAGTCCCCTACTTCGAGATACGCAGTATTTT.

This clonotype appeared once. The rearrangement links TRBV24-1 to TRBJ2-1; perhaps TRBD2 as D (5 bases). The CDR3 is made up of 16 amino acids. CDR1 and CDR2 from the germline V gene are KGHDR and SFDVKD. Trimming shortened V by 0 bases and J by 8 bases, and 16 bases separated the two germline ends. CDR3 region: CATSDLGLFGVHEQFF. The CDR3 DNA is TGTGCCACCAGTGATTTGGGGCTTTTCGGGGTGCATGAGCAGTTCTTC.

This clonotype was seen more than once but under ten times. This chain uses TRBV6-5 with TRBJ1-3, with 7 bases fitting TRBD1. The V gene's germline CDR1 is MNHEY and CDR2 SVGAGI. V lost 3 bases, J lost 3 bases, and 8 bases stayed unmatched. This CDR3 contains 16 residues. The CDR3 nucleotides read TGTGCCAGCAGTTATGGGCGGACAGGTTTTGGAAACACCATATATTTT. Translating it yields CASSYGRTGFGNTIYF.